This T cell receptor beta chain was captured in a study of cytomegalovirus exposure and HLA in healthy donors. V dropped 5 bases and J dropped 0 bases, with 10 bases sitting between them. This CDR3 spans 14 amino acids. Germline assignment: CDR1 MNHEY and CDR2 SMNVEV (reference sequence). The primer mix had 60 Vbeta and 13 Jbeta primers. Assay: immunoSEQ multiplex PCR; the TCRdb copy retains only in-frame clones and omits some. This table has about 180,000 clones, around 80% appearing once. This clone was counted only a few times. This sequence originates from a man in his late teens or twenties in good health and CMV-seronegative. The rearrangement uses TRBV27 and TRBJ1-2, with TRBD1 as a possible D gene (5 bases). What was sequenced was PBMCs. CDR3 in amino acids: CASSLWGANYGYTF. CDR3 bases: TGTGCCAGCAGTCTGTGGGGGGCTAACTATGGCTACACCTTC.